The 16 T cell receptor beta chains reported below all come from one sample, sequenced in a study of cytomegalovirus exposure and HLA in healthy donors. Method: immunoSEQ multiplex PCR; TCRdb's copy keeps in-frame clones and lacks some. The repertoire holds some 70,000 clones, with roughly 96% as singletons. Sequenced sample: PBMCs. The receptors come from a man between 18 and 29 years old in good health and CMV-seronegative.

This sequence joins TRBV30 and TRBJ1-1; a possible D gene is TRBD1 (6 bases). The CDR3 runs to 14 residues. CDR1 is GTSNPN, CDR2 SVGIG, per germline (reference sequence). Trimming left V 0 bases short and J 4 bases short, with 12 bases between. The CDR3 nucleotides read TGTGCCTGGAGTGTCGAGGGGGAAGGCACTGAAGCTTTCTTT. Translating it yields CAWSVEGEGTEAFF.

Details on this clone: One junction end disagrees with the germline gene, perhaps due to a read error. This chain uses TRBV2 with TRBJ2-3; 7 nucleotides line up with TRBD2. Germline V gives CDR1 SNHLY, CDR2 FYNNEI. This CDR3 has 14 residues. The CDR3: CTSKGGSVTDTQYF. In nucleotides, the CDR3 is TGTACCAGCAAGGGCGGGAGCGTCACAGATACGCAGTATTTT.

This chain uses TRBV10-2 with TRBJ1-5, with D unclear. Germline V CDR1 and CDR2: WSHSY, SAAADI. The V end was cut by 6 bases, the J end by 4 bases, with 10 bases between. The CDR3 has 13 residues. CDR3 DNA: TGCGCCAGCAGGATGGTAGCAAATCAGCCCCAGCATTTT. It is translated as CASRMVANQPQHF.

The gene calls are TRBV7-9 and TRBJ2-7; 10 bases are shared with TRBD2. The CDR3 is 15 residues long. V lost 1 base, J lost 4 bases, and 4 bases stayed unmatched. Germline V gene sequence: CDR1 SEHNR, CDR2 FQNEAQ (reference sequence). The CDR3 sequence: CASSLEGLAIYEQYF. CDR3 DNA sequence: TGTGCCAGCAGCTTAGAGGGACTAGCGATATACGAGCAGTACTTC.

The chain is built from TRBV6-5 and TRBJ1-2; no firm D call. CDR3 length equals 14 residues. Trimming left V 5 bases short and J 4 bases short, with 14 bases between. Germline-derived CDR1 and CDR2 are MNHEY and SVGAGI. In DNA, the CDR3 is TGTGCCAGCAGTCCCAAGGTTGGCGGCTATGGCTACACCTTC. Its translation: CASSPKVGGYGYTF.

This clone was recorded once. The genes are TRBV11-2 and TRBJ2-5; D unclear. With 1 base removed from V and 0 bases from J, the gap between germline ends came to 9 bases. The CDR3 length is 15 residues. Germline CDR1 is SGHAT and CDR2 is FQNNGV. In DNA form, the CDR3 reads TGTGCCAGCAGCTTAGCCAGCGCCCACCAAGAGACCCAGTACTTC. Residues: CASSLASAHQETQYF.

V is TRBV6-1 and J is TRBJ2-7; perhaps TRBD1 as D (6 bases). Germline CDR1 and CDR2: MNHNS and SASEGT. This CDR3 region has 14 residues. V was pared by 7 bases and J by 0 bases, with 13 bases between. The CDR3 spells CASMVQGSSYEQYF. Written as DNA, the CDR3 is TGTGCCAGCATGGTACAGGGAAGCTCCTACGAGCAGTACTTC.

The J gene is TRBJ1-1, the V gene TRBV27, with TRBD1 identical over 11 bases. The CDR3 consists of 14 residues. CDR1 MNHEY and CDR2 SMNVEV come from the germline V gene (reference sequence). J lost 4 bases, V lost 2 bases, and 0 bases had no gene match. CDR3 residues: CASSLGTGGTEAFF. For the CDR3, the DNA is TGTGCCAGCAGTTTAGGGACAGGGGGCACTGAAGCTTTCTTT.

The chain is built from TRBV7-9 and TRBJ1-2; D not certain. Trimming cost V 1 base and J 6 bases, with 15 bases left between them. The V gene's germline CDR1 is SEHNR and CDR2 FQNEAQ (reference sequence). The CDR3 covers 15 residues. CDR3 amino acids: CASSLGAPLSDGYTF. CDR3 nucleotide sequence: TGTGCCAGCAGCTTAGGTGCCCCCCTCTCGGATGGCTACACCTTC.

In the case of this clone: The identical CDR3 is also encoded by other nucleotide sequences in the sample. V usage is TRBV5-4 and J usage is TRBJ2-7; 8 bases align to TRBD1. With 4 bases clipped from V and 4 bases from J, the junction kept 7 bases outside the gene matches. Germline V gene sequence: CDR1 SGHNT, CDR2 YYREEE (reference sequence). The CDR3 runs 14 residues. The CDR3 DNA reads TGTGCCAGCAGCCCCGGACAGGGACTTTACGAGCAGTACTTC. It is translated as CASSPGQGLYEQYF.

The V call is TRBV13, the J call TRBJ1-2, with TRBD1 as a possible D gene (5 bases). V was trimmed by 2 bases and J by 2 bases, leaving 9 bases between them. This CDR3 contains 14 residues. From germline, CDR1 is PRHDT and CDR2 FYEKMQ (reference sequence). The CDR3 DNA reads as TGTGCCAGCAGCTTAAGGGGCGGCAACTATGGCTACACCTTC. It translates to CASSLRGGNYGYTF.

This clone is a singleton in its sample. CDR3 protein: CASSIVGGSNQPQHF. For the CDR3, the DNA is TGTGCCAGTAGTATAGTCGGGGGGAGCAATCAGCCCCAGCATTTT. The chain joins TRBV19 to TRBJ1-5; a possible D gene is TRBD1 (5 bases). V shed 1 base and J shed 1 base, with 8 bases lying between them. Looked up from germline, CDR1 is LNHDA and CDR2 is SQIVND (reference sequence). This CDR3 contains 15 residues.

The chain joins TRBV19 to TRBJ2-7, with 10 bases that match TRBD1. V gave up 5 bases and J gave up 7 bases; unmatched junction bases: 17. CDR1 and CDR2 (germline): LNHDA, SQIVND (reference sequence). The CDR3 consists of 17 residues. CDR3 amino acids: CASSVPGQGKILQEQYF. The CDR3 DNA sequence: TGTGCCAGTAGTGTACCGGGACAGGGGAAAATTCTTCAAGAGCAGTACTTC.

The chain joins TRBV28 to TRBJ1-2; D is uncertain. Germline loops: CDR1 MDHEN, CDR2 SYDVKM. This CDR3 has 11 residues. V was cut by 5 bases and J by 7 bases, with 8 bases left in between. The CDR3 bases are TGTGCCAGCAGTGCGCTTACTGGCTACACCTTC. Its protein product is CASSALTGYTF.

The chain joins TRBV5-8 to TRBJ2-3; D is possibly TRBD2 (6 bases). The CDR3 totals 16 residues. V lost 0 bases to trimming and J lost 0 bases, with 11 bases between them. Germline V gives CDR1 SGHTS, CDR2 YDEGEE. For the CDR3, the DNA is TGTGCCAGCAGCTTGGGTGGGGGGAGAAGCACAGATACGCAGTATTTT. As protein: CASSLGGGRSTDTQYF. Supplemented by reference TRBV5-8 and TRBJ2-3, the full variable domain reads EAGVTQSPTHLIKTRGQQATLRCSPISGHTSVYWYQQALGLGLQFLLWYDEGEERNRGNFPPRFSGRQFPNYSSELNVNALELEDSALYLCASSLGGGRSTDTQYFGPGTRLTVL.

This chain links TRBV25-1 with TRBJ1-5; the match to TRBD1 covers 8 bases. J was trimmed by 6 bases and V by 4 bases; bases with no gene match: 11. Germline V lookup: CDR1 MGHDK, CDR2 SYGVNS. The CDR3 has 16 amino acids. Written as DNA, the CDR3 is TGTGCCAGCAGTGGAGGAACAGGGGGTGTTACTCAGCCCCAGCATTTT. This codes for CASSGGTGGVTQPQHF.